The 20 T cell receptor beta chains below come from one sample, sequenced in a study of monozygotic twins with inflammatory bowel disease. TCRdb reprocessed the 5' RACE reads and stores each CDR3 protein as one record, lacking DNA. The sample totals 310,000 or so distinct CDR3 sequences; its top ten clones hold over 2%. The sample was blood. These receptors all come from a human donor with ulcerative colitis or Crohn's disease, or a healthy co-twin of an affected twin (not recorded which).

The V gene is TRBV5-1, the J gene TRBJ2-7; TCRdb picks TRBD1, but there is no DNA to check that call. Looked up from germline, CDR1 is SGHRS and CDR2 is YFSETQ. CDR3 length equals 15 residues. CDR3 protein: CASSLRTGIPYEQYF.

This chain links TRBV7-3 with TRBJ2-2; TCRdb lists TRBD2, though no DNA is available to test this call. The CDR3 is 15 amino acids. Germline-derived CDR1 and CDR2 are SGHTA and FQGTGA. The chain's CDR3 is CASSLSGRGTGELFF.

V and J are TRBV5-1 and TRBJ2-7; checking the TCRdb D call of TRBD2 is not possible without DNA. CDR3 length equals 14 residues. Germline V gene sequence: CDR1 SGHRS, CDR2 YFSETQ. CDR3 protein: CASSLSGDDYEQYF.

The V gene is TRBV20-1, the J gene TRBJ2-7; TCRdb's assignment of TRBD2 cannot be checked, as there is no DNA. The CDR3 spans 13 residues. Germline CDR1 reads DFQATT; CDR2 reads SNEGSKA (reference sequence). The CDR3 here is CSAPGLTTYEQYF.

This rearrangement joins TRBV20-1 to TRBJ2-7; checking the TCRdb D call of TRBD2 is not possible without DNA. This CDR3 spans 13 amino acids. Germline V gives CDR1 DFQATT, CDR2 SNEGSKA (reference sequence). The CDR3 sequence: CSAWRTTLYEQYF.

V is TRBV15 and J is TRBJ1-4; the TCRdb call, TRBD1, lacks DNA for checking. This CDR3 has 15 amino acids. Germline V gives CDR1 LNHNV, CDR2 YYDKDF (reference sequence). The CDR3 protein is CATSRRDRVNEKLFF.

The chain links TRBV18 to TRBJ2-5. Germline CDR1 is KGHSH and CDR2 is LQKENI. The CDR3 is made up of 14 amino acids. CDR3 protein: CASSPPNRDETQYF. The variable domain in full, with the rest retrieved from reference TRBV18 and TRBJ2-5, is NAGVMQNPRHLVRRRGQEARLRCSPMKGHSHVYWYRQLPEEGLKFMVYLQKENIIDESGMPKERFSAEFPKEGPSILRIQQVVRGDSAAYFCASSPPNRDETQYFGPGTRLLVL.

The V and J genes are TRBV28 and TRBJ2-1; absent DNA, TCRdb's TRBD1 call cannot be checked. From germline, CDR1 is MDHEN and CDR2 SYDVKM. CDR3 size: 19 residues. This CDR3 is CASSTFNPSGGGETNEQFF.

The J gene is TRBJ2-1, the V gene TRBV28. This CDR3 has 15 amino acids. Germline V lookup: CDR1 MDHEN, CDR2 SYDVKM. The CDR3 loop reads CASSFAVDSYNEQFF. Filled out from reference TRBV28 and TRBJ2-1, the complete variable domain reads DVKVTQSSRYLVKRTGEKVFLECVQDMDHENMFWYRQDPGLGLRLIYFSYDVKMKEKGDIPEGYSVSREKKERFSLILESASTNQTSMYLCASSFAVDSYNEQFFGPGTRLTVL.

J is TRBJ1-2 and V is TRBV14; the TCRdb D gene call, TRBD1, has no DNA to confirm it. The CDR3 length is 13 residues. Germline CDR1 and CDR2: SGHDN and FVKESK. The CDR3 loop is CASSLDRGTGYTF.

The chain combines TRBV28 with TRBJ1-1; the TRBD1 assignment by TCRdb is unverifiable without DNA. CDR1 is MDHEN and CDR2 is SYDVKM in the germline V gene. The CDR3 runs 22 residues. The CDR3 reads CASSLGWTGASVEFGFNTEAFF.

The V gene is TRBV12-3 or TRBV12-4, the J gene TRBJ2-5; TCRdb designates TRBD1, a call that cannot be tested without DNA. The CDR3 contains 13 residues. The chain's CDR3 is CASSLNRKETQYF.

CDR3 region: CASSQGSPPSGYGYTF. The V and J genes are TRBV3-1 and TRBJ1-2. CDR1 and CDR2 from the germline V gene are LGHDT and YNNKEL (reference sequence). CDR3 length: 16 amino acids.

The gene calls are TRBV7-3 and TRBJ1-1. The CDR3 runs 14 residues. CDR1 and CDR2 (germline): SGHTA, FQGTGA. This CDR3 is CASSLFGSGTEAFF.

The chain's CDR3 is CASVTDGGMNTEAFF. The chain links TRBV5-6 to TRBJ1-1. Germline CDR1 SGHDT, CDR2 YYEEEE. This CDR3 contains 15 residues.

The V call is TRBV10-3, the J call TRBJ1-4; the D gene TCRdb calls, TRBD1, cannot be checked with no DNA. Germline V gene lookup returns CDR1 ENHRY and CDR2 SYGVKD. CDR3 length: 14 residues. The CDR3 sequence: CAISEFVRDEKLFF.

The chain carries TRBV20-1 and TRBJ1-5; TCRdb selects TRBD1, and the lack of DNA leaves this call unchecked. Germline assignment: CDR1 DFQATT and CDR2 SNEGSKA (reference sequence). The CDR3 spans 18 residues. Here the CDR3 reads CSASPITPGQGARQPQHF.

The V gene is TRBV6-1, the J gene TRBJ2-2; without DNA, the TCRdb call of TRBD1 cannot be checked. CDR1 MNHNS and CDR2 SASEGT come from the germline V gene. This CDR3 contains 16 residues. CDR3 in amino acids: CASSPATGDVTGELFF.

The chain has TRBV12-3 or TRBV12-4 and TRBJ1-5; no DNA is available, so the TRBD1 call from TCRdb remains unchecked. CDR3 length: 15 residues. CDR3 sequence reads: CASSALQGPNQPQHF.

V usage is TRBV27 and J usage is TRBJ2-1; TCRdb selects TRBD1, and the lack of DNA leaves this call unchecked. Per the germline V gene, CDR1 is MNHEY and CDR2 is SMNVEV (reference sequence). This CDR3 is 16 amino acids long. The CDR3 sequence: CASSLSPGSLYNEQFF.